This passage covers 10 T cell receptor beta chains from one sample sequenced in a study of cytomegalovirus exposure and HLA in healthy donors. PCR primers comprised 60 Vbeta and 13 Jbeta primers. Data came from immunoSEQ multiplex PCR; TCRdb stores just in-frame clones and leaves some out. The sample holds some 150,000 clones; around 82% are singletons and the top ten take more than 2.5%. Sequenced: PBMCs. The receptors here all came from a man younger than 35 in good health and CMV-seropositive.

This chain joins TRBV6-5 and TRBJ2-7, with 9 nucleotides matching TRBD1. The J segment lost 5 bases and the V segment lost 2 bases, leaving 4 bases of the junction unmatched. Germline V gives CDR1 MNHEY, CDR2 SVGAGI. The CDR3 covers 14 residues. The CDR3 region is CASSYDRGRDEQYF. The CDR3 DNA reads TGTGCCAGCAGTTACGACAGGGGGAGGGACGAGCAGTACTTC.

This clone appeared once. This chain connects TRBV29-1 to TRBJ1-2, with no clear D. The length of the CDR3 is 13 residues. V shed 3 bases and J shed 1 base, with 9 bases lying between them. CDR1 is SQVTM, CDR2 ANQGSEA, per germline. The CDR3 protein is CSVDSGINYGYTF. CDR3 coding DNA: TGCAGCGTTGATTCGGGAATTAACTATGGCTACACCTTC.

The chain combines TRBV27 with TRBJ1-2, with D possibly being TRBD1 (6 bases). This CDR3 region has 15 residues. Germline lookup yields CDR1 MNHEY and CDR2 SMNVEV (reference sequence). Trimming stripped 3 bases from V and 2 bases from J, with 13 bases between. CDR3 protein: CASSLGTGPNYGYTF. The CDR3 nucleotides are TGTGCCAGCAGTTTGGGTACAGGGCCCAACTATGGCTACACCTTC.

The rearrangement links TRBV6-6 to TRBJ2-5; TRBD2 matches at 7 bases. CDR3 size: 13 residues. With 6 bases clipped from V and 5 bases from J, the junction kept 6 bases outside the gene matches. The germline gives CDR1 MNHNY, CDR2 SVGAGI (reference sequence). This chain's CDR3 is CASRTGLGETQYF. The CDR3 DNA reads TGTGCCAGCAGAACTGGACTAGGGGAGACCCAGTACTTC.

This rearrangement joins TRBV19 to TRBJ2-3, with 8 bases identical to TRBD2. Looked up from germline, CDR1 is LNHDA and CDR2 is SQIVND (reference sequence). Trimming removed 1 base from V and 2 bases from J; junction bases left unmatched: 2. CDR3 length: 15 amino acids. The CDR3 region has the DNA TGTGCCAGTAGTATAGCGGGAGGGTCCACAGATACGCAGTATTTT. Encoded protein: CASSIAGGSTDTQYF.

This rearrangement joins TRBV10-1 to TRBJ2-7; 7 bases fit TRBD2. Germline CDR1 is WNHNN and CDR2 is SYGVQD (reference sequence). The junction had 13 bases not matched to a gene; V was cut back by 8 bases and J by 3 bases. This CDR3 is 15 amino acids long. For the CDR3, the DNA is TGCGCCAGCGGGGGGACGCAGCGGGAACTCTACGAGCAGTACTTC. Protein product: CASGGTQRELYEQYF.

The V and J genes are TRBV30 and TRBJ2-7; 10 bases fit TRBD2. The CDR3 extends over 13 amino acids. The trim removed 0 bases at V and 7 bases at J, leaving 3 bases unmatched. Germline CDR1 GTSNPN, CDR2 SVGIG (reference sequence). This chain's CDR3 is CAWSVELAGEQYF. Here the CDR3 DNA reads TGTGCCTGGAGTGTTGAACTAGCGGGGGAGCAGTACTTC.

This clone came up once. The chain has TRBV11-2 and TRBJ2-7, with a tentative D call TRBD1 (6 bases). The CDR3 runs to 15 residues. Between the trimmed V and J ends, which lost 6 bases and 1 base, there was a span of 16 bases. Per the germline V gene, CDR1 is SGHAT and CDR2 is FQNNGV. The chain's CDR3 is CASRGLGHWSYEQYF. Here the CDR3 DNA reads TGTGCCAGCAGGGGGTTGGGACACTGGTCCTACGAGCAGTACTTC. The variable domain in full, completed from reference TRBV11-2 and TRBJ2-7, reads EAGVAQSPRYKIIEKRQSVAFWCNPISGHATLYWYQQILGQGPKLLIQFQNNGVVDDSQLPKDRFSAERLKGVDSTLKIQPAKLEDSAVYLCASRGLGHWSYEQYFGPGTRLTVT.

With respect to this clone: The same CDR3 arises from other DNA sequences in this sample as well. The chain carries TRBV7-9 and TRBJ2-7, with D perhaps matching TRBD1 (5 bases). The V end lost 1 base, the J end lost 5 bases, and 9 bases lay between the germline ends. Germline CDR1 reads SEHNR; CDR2 reads FQNEAQ (reference sequence). The CDR3 is 13 amino acids. This CDR3 reads CASSLGQGNEQYF. The CDR3 nucleotides are TGTGCCAGCAGCTTAGGCCAGGGCAACGAGCAGTACTTC.

The chain joins TRBV6-6 to TRBJ2-1, with 7 positions matching TRBD1. Germline assignment: CDR1 MNHNY and CDR2 SVGAGI (reference sequence). With V trimmed by 6 bases and J by 6 bases, 14 bases remained unmatched. The CDR3 spans 16 residues. In DNA form, the CDR3 reads TGTGCCAGCAGACCAGCCGGGACAGTCAAACGCAATGAGCAGTTCTTC. Encoded protein: CASRPAGTVKRNEQFF.